Listed here are 15 T cell receptor beta chains from one sample, sequenced in a study of shared clonotypes between healthy human individuals. The protocol was immunoSEQ multiplex PCR, while the TCRdb copy is restricted to in-frame clones and leaves out a portion. The sample lists hundreds of thousands of clones, 77% occurring once. The specimen was PBMCs. The source is a woman aged 40 to 49 in good health. Some clones in this sample may be carry-over from other donors' samples.

The J gene is TRBJ2-1, the V gene TRBV6-6; perhaps D is TRBD1 or TRBD2 (6 bases each). Per germline, CDR1 MNHNY and CDR2 SVGAGI (reference sequence). This CDR3 region has 14 residues. The ends were cut back, 3 bases at V and 7 bases at J, with 13 bases in the middle. DNA of the CDR3: TGTGCCAGCAGTTATCGGCAGGGGAGGAATGAGCAGTTCTTC. Amino acid sequence: CASSYRQGRNEQFF.

This clone was seen only once. J is TRBJ2-5 and V is TRBV4-2; TRBD2 matches 12 bases. The J call is uncertain, as TRBJ2-7 better fits the DNA end. The length of the CDR3 is 19 residues. Germline assignment: CDR1 LGHNA and CDR2 YNFKEQ. The CDR3 DNA sequence: TGTGCCAGCAGCCTACTAGCGGGAGGCCAATCTAGGAGCTCCTACGAGCAGTACTTC. Amino acid sequence: CASSLLAGGQSRSSYEQYF.

The chain uses TRBV28 and TRBJ2-3; 10 bases agree with TRBD1. The length of the CDR3 is 13 residues. Germline CDR1 and CDR2: MDHEN and SYDVKM. With V trimmed by 8 bases and J by 2 bases, 1 base remained unmatched. As DNA, the CDR3 is TGTGCCAGCGGGACAGGGGACACAGATACGCAGTATTTT. It codes for CASGTGDTDTQYF.

The rearrangement links TRBV7-8 to TRBJ1-5; maybe TRBD1 (5 bases). Trimming left V 7 bases short and J 4 bases short, with 11 bases between. The length of the CDR3 is 13 residues. Germline CDR1 and CDR2: SGHVS and FQNEAQ. In DNA, the CDR3 is TGTGCCAGCACCGGGACGGGGAATCAGCCCCAGCATTTT. Its protein is CASTGTGNQPQHF.

The chain combines TRBV6-1 with TRBJ1-1; 8 nucleotides line up with TRBD1. The CDR3 is 13 amino acids. Per the germline V gene, CDR1 is MNHNS and CDR2 is SASEGT. Trimming cost V 6 bases and J 11 bases; bases outside gene matches: 11. The CDR3, as DNA: TGTGCCAGCAGGATCTCAGGGGGCGCAAGGGCTTTCTTT. As protein: CASRISGGARAFF.

Notes on this clone: This may be a read error, as it is one base from a much larger clone. In the same sample, other DNA sequences code for this CDR3. CDR3 DNA: TGTGCTAGCAGCTTGACCATCACAGATACGCAGTATTTT. This encodes CASSLTITDTQYF. The V gene is TRBV5-8, the J gene TRBJ2-3; D remains unclear. This CDR3 has 13 residues. The germline V gene encodes CDR1 SGHTS and CDR2 YDEGEE.

The chain couples TRBV15 to TRBJ2-1; 7 bases are a match to TRBD1. V was clipped by 3 bases and J by 3 bases; unmatched bases: 20. Germline CDR1 reads LNHNV; CDR2 reads YYDKDF (reference sequence). CDR3 length equals 20 residues. The CDR3 reads CATSRDFSTGSGLRYNEQFF. CDR3 nucleotide sequence: TGTGCCACCAGCAGGGATTTTTCGACAGGGTCGGGTTTACGCTACAATGAGCAGTTCTTC.

This sequence joins TRBV4-3 and TRBJ2-5; TRBD2 agrees at 8 bases. The J call is doubtful: the DNA matches TRBJ2-7 better. CDR1 and CDR2 (germline): LGHNA, YSLEER. CDR3 length: 14 amino acids. CDR3 in amino acids: CASSHGTRSYEQYF. CDR3 coding DNA: TGCGCCAGCAGCCATGGGACTAGGAGCTACGAGCAGTACTTC.

As concerns this clone: A much larger clone lies one base from this, so it may be a read error. This chain joins TRBV6-1 and TRBJ1-5, with D perhaps matching TRBD1 (6 bases). In germline, CDR1 is MNHNS, CDR2 SASEGT. V lost 6 bases and J lost 3, with 12 bases in between. The CDR3 length is 14 residues. CDR3 amino acids: CASSSGQYNQPQHF. CDR3 nucleotide sequence: TGTGCCAGCAGCTCCGGACAGTACAATCAGCCCCAGCATTTT.

This clone was detected a few times. With only one base between it and a far larger clone, this is likely a read error. As the CDR3 is not closed by the conserved phenylalanine or tryptophan, this likely results from a read error. This sequence joins TRBV27 and TRBJ1-5, with 7 bases aligning to TRBD1. This CDR3 has 14 amino acids. J was trimmed by 6 bases and V by 6 bases; bases with no gene match: 8. Germline lookup yields CDR1 MNHEY and CDR2 SMNVEV (reference sequence). This CDR3 is CASRVRGEGQPQHL. The DNA of the CDR3 is TGTGCCAGCAGAGTCAGGGGGGAAGGTCAGCCCCAGCATCTT.

Concerning this clone itself: Other DNA sequences in the same sample also yield this CDR3. This chain connects TRBV6-1 to TRBJ2-7, with D maybe TRBD2 (6 bases). With 6 bases removed from V and 1 base from J, the gap between germline ends came to 10 bases. The CDR3 is 13 amino acids. CDR1 MNHNS and CDR2 SASEGT come from the germline V gene. The CDR3 bases are TGTGCCAGCAGAAGGGACTCGTCCTACGAGCAGTACTTC. Translating it yields CASRRDSSYEQYF.

This clone was seen ten or more times. This chain connects TRBV2 to TRBJ2-7; TRBD1 aligns across 10 bases. The V and J ends lost 6 bases and 0 bases, in that order; junction bases with no gene match: 17. The CDR3 has 19 amino acids. Germline assignment: CDR1 SNHLY and CDR2 FYNNEI. The CDR3 here is CASRPGQGFDWLTSYEQYF. The CDR3 nucleotides are TGTGCCAGCAGACCGGGACAGGGGTTTGATTGGCTGACCTCCTACGAGCAGTACTTC.

The chain links TRBV19 to TRBJ2-3; unclear D gene. Germline CDR1 is LNHDA and CDR2 is SQIVND (reference sequence). The CDR3 spans 18 residues. Trimming stripped 0 bases from V and 1 base from J, with 17 bases between. For the CDR3, the DNA is TGTGCCAGTAGTATAGATTTTTTCACAACGTCTGGCACAGATACGCAGTATTTT. Translated, it gives CASSIDFFTTSGTDTQYF.

The chain links TRBV18 to TRBJ2-1; the match to TRBD2 covers 8 bases. The CDR3 spans 14 residues. CDR1 and CDR2 from the germline V gene are KGHSH and LQKENI. The V gene end was trimmed by 3 bases and the J gene end by 7 bases; junction bases not matched to a gene: 5. In DNA form, the CDR3 reads TGTGCCAGCTCACCGGCATCGGGAGGGAATGAGCAGTTCTTC. This translates into CASSPASGGNEQFF.

This sequence joins TRBV19 and TRBJ2-1; TRBD1 matches at 8 bases. CDR3 length: 16 residues. Unmatched junction bases numbered 8, after V lost 3 bases and J lost 4 bases. Germline V lookup: CDR1 LNHDA, CDR2 SQIVND (reference sequence). The CDR3, as DNA: TGTGCCAGTAGTATGCCCGGACAGGGAGCATACAATGAGCAGTTCTTC. Encoded protein: CASSMPGQGAYNEQFF.